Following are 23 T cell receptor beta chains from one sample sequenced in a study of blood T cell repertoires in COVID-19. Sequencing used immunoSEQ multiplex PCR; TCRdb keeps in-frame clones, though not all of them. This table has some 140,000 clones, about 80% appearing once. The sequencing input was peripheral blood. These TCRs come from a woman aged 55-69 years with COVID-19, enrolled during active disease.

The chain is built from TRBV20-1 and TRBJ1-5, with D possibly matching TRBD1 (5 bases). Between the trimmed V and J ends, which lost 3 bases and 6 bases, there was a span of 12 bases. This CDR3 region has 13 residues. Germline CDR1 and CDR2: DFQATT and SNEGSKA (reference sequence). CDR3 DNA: TGCAGTGCTAGTAGGGGAATTGGTCAGCCCCAGCATTTT. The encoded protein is CSASRGIGQPQHF.

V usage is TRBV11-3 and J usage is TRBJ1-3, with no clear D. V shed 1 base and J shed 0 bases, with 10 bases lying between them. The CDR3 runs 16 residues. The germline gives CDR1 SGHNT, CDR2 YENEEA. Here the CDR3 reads CASSLGAPLSGNTIYF. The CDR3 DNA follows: TGTGCCAGCAGCTTAGGGGCCCCCCTCTCTGGAAACACCATATATTTT.

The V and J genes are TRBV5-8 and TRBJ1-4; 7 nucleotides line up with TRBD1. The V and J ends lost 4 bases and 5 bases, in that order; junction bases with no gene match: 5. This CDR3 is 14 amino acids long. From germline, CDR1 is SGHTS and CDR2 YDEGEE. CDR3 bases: TGTGCCAGCAGCCTACAGGGGTTCAATGAAAAACTGTTTTTT. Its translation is CASSLQGFNEKLFF.

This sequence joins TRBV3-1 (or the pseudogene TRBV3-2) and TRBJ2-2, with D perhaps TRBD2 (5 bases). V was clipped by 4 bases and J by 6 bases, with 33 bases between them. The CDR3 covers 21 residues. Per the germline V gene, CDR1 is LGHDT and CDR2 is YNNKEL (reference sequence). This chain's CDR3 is CASSPRRAGGGAKWSPGELFF. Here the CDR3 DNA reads TGTGCCAGCAGCCCCAGACGGGCTGGAGGAGGCGCAAAATGGTCGCCCGGGGAGCTGTTTTTT.

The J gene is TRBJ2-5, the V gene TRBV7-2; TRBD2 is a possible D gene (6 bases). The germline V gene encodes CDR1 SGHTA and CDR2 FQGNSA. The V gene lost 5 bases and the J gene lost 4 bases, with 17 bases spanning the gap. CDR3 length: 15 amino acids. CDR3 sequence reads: CASSGSGTRGETQYF. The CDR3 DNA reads TGTGCCAGCAGCGGCTCCGGGACTCGCGGAGAGACCCAGTACTTC.

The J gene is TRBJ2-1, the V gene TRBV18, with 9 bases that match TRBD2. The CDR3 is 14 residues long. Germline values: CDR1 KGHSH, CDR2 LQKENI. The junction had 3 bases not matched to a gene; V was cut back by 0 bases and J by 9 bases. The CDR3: CASSPPREGVEQFF. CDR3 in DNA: TGTGCCAGCTCACCACCGCGGGAGGGGGTTGAGCAGTTCTTC.

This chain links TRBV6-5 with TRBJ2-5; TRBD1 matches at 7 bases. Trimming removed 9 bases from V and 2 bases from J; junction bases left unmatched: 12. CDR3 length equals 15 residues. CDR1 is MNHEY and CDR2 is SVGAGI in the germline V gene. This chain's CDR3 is CASIKGQANQETQYF. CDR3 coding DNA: TGTGCCAGTATAAAAGGACAGGCAAATCAAGAGACCCAGTACTTC.

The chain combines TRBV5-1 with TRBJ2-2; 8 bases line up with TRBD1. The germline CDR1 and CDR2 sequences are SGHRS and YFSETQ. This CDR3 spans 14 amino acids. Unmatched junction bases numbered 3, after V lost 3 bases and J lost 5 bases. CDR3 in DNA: TGCGCCAGCAGCTCGGGGGACAGGACCGGGGAGCTGTTTTTT. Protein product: CASSSGDRTGELFF.

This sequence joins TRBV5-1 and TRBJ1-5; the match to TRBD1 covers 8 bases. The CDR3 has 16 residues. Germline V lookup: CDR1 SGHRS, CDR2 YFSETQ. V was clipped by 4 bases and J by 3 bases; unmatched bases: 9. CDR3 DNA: TGCGCCAGCAGCCTTACGGGACAGGCCGACAATCAGCCCCAGCATTTT. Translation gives CASSLTGQADNQPQHF.

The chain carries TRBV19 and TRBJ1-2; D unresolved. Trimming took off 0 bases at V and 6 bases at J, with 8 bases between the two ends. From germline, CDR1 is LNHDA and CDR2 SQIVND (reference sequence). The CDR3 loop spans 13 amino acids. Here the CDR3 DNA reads TGTGCCAGTAGTATAGATCGGGGAGATGGCTACACCTTC. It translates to CASSIDRGDGYTF.

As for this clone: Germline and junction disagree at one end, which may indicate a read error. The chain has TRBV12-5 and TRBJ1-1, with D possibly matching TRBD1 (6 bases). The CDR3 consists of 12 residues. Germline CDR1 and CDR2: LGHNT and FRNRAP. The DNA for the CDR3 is TGTGCTAGTGGATTGGGACATAATGAAGCTTTCTTT. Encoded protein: CASGLGHNEAFF. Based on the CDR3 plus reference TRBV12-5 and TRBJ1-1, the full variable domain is DARVTQTPRHKVTEMGQEVTMRCQPILGHNTVFWYRQTMMQGLELLAYFRNRAPLDDSGMPKDRFSAEMPDATLATLKIQPSEPRDSAVYFCASGLGHNEAFFGQGTRLTVV.

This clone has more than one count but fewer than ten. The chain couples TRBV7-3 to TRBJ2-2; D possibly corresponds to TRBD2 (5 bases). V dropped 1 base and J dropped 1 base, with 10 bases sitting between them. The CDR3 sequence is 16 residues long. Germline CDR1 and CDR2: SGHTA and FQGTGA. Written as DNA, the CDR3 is TGTGCCAGCAGCTTAAGGGCTAGCAGGAACACCGGGGAGCTGTTTTTT. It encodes CASSLRASRNTGELFF.

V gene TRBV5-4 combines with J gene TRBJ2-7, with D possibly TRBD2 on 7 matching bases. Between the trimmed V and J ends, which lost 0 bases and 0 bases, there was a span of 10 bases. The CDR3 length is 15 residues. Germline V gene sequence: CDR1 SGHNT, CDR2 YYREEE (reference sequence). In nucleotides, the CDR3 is TGTGCCAGCAGCTTGGGCGGGGGCTACTCCTACGAGCAGTACTTC. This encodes CASSLGGGYSYEQYF.

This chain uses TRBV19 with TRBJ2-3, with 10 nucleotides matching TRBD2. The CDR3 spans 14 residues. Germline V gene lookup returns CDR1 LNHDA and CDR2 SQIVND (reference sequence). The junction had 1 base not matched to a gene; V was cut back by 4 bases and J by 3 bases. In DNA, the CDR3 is TGTGCCAGTAGTAGTAGCGGGGGGACAGATACGCAGTATTTT. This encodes CASSSSGGTDTQYF.

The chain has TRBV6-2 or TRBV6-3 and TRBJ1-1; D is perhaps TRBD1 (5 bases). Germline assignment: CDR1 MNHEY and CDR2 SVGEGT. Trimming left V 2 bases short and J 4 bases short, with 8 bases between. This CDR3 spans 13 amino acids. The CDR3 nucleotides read TGTGCCAGCAGTTACGTGGGGGGCACTGAAGCTTTCTTT. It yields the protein CASSYVGGTEAFF.

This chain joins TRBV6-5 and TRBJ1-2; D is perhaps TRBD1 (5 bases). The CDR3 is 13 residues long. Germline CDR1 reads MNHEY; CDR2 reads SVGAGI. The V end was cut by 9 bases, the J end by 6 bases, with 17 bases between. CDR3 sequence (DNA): TGTGCCAGTCGCGGGGCCTTCTCGCATGGCTACACCTTC. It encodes CASRGAFSHGYTF.

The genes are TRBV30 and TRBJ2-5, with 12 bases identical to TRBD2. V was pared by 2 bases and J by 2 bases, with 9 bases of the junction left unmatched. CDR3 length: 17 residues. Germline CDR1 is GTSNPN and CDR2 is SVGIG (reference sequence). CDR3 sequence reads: CAWSLFRLAGGQETQYF. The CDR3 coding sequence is TGTGCCTGGAGTTTGTTTAGGCTAGCGGGGGGGCAAGAGACCCAGTACTTC.

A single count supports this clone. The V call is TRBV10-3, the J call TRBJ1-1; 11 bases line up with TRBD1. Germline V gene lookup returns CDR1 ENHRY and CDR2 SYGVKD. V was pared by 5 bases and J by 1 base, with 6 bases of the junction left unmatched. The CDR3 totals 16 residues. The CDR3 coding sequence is TGTGCCATCAGTCCTGGGACAGGGGGGAGGAACACTGAAGCTTTCTTT. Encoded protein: CAISPGTGGRNTEAFF.

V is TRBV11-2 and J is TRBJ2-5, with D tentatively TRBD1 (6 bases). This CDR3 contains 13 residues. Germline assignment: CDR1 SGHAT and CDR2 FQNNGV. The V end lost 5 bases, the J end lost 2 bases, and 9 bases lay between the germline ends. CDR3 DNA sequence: TGTGCCAGCAGCCCAGACAGGCAAGAGACCCAGTACTTC. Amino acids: CASSPDRQETQYF.

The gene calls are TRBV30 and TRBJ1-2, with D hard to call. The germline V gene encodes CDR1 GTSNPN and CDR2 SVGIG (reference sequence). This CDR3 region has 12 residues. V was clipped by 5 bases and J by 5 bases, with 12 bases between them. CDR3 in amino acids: CAWSRDLYGYTF. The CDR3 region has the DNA TGTGCCTGGTCTCGGGATCTGTATGGCTACACCTTC.

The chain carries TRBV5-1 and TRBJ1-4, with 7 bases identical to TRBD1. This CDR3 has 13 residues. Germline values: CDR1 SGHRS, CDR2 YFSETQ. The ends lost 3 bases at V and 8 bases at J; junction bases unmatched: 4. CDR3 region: CASSSGTEEKLFF. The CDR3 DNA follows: TGCGCCAGCAGCTCCGGGACAGAGGAAAAACTGTTTTTT.

CDR3 nucleotide sequence: TGTGCCAGCAGTTTATCGGGGCAGCAGAACACCGGGGAGCTGTTTTTT. It codes for CASSLSGQQNTGELFF. The chain is built from TRBV27 and TRBJ2-2; D possibly corresponds to TRBD1 (5 bases). The CDR3 is 16 residues long. Deletions cut 0 bases from V and 1 base from J, with 9 bases between. Germline loops: CDR1 MNHEY, CDR2 SMNVEV (reference sequence).

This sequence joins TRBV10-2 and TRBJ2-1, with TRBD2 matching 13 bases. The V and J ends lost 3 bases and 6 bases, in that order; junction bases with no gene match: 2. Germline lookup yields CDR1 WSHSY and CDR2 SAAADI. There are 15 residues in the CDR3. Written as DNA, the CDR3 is TGCGCCAGCAGTGAAGGACTAGCGGGAGTCAATGAGCAGTTCTTC. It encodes CASSEGLAGVNEQFF.